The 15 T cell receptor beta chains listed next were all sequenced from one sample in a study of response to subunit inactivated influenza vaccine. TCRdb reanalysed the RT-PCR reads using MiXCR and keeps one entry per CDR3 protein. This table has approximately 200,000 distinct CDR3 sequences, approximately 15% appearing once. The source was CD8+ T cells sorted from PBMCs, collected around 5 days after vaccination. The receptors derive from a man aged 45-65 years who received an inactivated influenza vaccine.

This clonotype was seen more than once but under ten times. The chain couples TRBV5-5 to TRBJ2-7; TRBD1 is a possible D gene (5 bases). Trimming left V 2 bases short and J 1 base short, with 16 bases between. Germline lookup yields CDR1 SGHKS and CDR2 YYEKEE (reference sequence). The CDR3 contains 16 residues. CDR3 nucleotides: TGTGCCAGCAGCTTAATGATGACAGCCTTTTCCTACGAGCAGTACTTC. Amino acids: CASSLMMTAFSYEQYF.

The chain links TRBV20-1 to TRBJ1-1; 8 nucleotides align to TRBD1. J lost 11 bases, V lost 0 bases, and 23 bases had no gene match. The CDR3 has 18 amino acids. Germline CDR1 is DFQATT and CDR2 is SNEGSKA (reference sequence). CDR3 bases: TGCAGTGCTAGAGATGTTCTCCAGGGGGCTGAAGGGCCTCTGAGGGCTTTCTTT. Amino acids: CSARDVLQGAEGPLRAFF.

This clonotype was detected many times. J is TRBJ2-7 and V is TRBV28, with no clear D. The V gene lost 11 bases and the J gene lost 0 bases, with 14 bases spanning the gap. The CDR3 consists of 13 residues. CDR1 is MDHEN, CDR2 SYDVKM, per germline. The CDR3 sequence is CAGSPGPSYEQYF. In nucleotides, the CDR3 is TGTGCCGGCTCGCCCGGTCCCTCCTACGAGCAGTACTTC.

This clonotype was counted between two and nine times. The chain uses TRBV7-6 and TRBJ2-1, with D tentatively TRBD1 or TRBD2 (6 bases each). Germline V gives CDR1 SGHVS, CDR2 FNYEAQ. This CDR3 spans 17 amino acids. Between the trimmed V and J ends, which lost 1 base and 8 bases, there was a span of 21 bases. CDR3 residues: CASSLGPIGGNFDEQFF. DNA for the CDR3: TGTGCCAGCAGCTTAGGACCCATAGGGGGGAATTTCGATGAGCAGTTCTTC.

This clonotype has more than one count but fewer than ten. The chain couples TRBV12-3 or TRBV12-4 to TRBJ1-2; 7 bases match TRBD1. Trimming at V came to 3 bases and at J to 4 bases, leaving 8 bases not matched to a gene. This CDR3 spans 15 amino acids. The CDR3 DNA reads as TGTGCCAGCAGTTTTGAGGGGGCGTTAAGCTATGGCTACACCTTC. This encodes CASSFEGALSYGYTF.

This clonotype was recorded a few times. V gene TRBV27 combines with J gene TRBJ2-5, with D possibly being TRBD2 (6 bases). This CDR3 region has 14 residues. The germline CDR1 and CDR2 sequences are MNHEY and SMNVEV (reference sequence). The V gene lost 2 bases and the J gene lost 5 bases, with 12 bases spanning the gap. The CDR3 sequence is CASSLVGGFETQYF. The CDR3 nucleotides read TGTGCCAGCAGTTTAGTTGGAGGGTTCGAGACCCAGTACTTC.

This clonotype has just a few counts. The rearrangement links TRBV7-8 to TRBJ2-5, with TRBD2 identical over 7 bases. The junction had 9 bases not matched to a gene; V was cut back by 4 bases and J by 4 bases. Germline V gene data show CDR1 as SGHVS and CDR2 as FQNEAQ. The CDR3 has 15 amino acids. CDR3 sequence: CASSSIRGRIETQYF. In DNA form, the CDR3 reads TGTGCCAGCAGCTCCATTCGCGGGAGAATAGAGACCCAGTACTTC.

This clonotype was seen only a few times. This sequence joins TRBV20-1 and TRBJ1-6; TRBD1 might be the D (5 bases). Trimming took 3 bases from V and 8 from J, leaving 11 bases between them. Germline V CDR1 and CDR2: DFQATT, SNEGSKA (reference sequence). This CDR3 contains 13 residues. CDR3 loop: CSARRDGYSPLHF. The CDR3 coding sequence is TGCAGTGCTAGGCGGGACGGATATTCACCCCTCCACTTT.

The CDR3 nucleotides read TGTGCCAGCAGACAGGGAGGGCAAACCGGGGAGCTGTTTTTT. Amino acid sequence: CASRQGGQTGELFF. This chain connects TRBV12-3 or TRBV12-4 to TRBJ2-2; D perhaps matches TRBD2 (7 bases). V shed 6 bases and J shed 5 bases, with 13 bases lying between them. The CDR3 contains 14 residues.

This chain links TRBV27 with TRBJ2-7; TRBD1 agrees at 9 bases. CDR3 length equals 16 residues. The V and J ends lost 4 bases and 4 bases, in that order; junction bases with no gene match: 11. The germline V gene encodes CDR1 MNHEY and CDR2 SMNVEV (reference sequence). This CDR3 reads CASSYIGQGNFYEQYF. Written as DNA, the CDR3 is TGTGCCAGCAGTTACATAGGACAGGGGAACTTTTACGAGCAGTACTTC.

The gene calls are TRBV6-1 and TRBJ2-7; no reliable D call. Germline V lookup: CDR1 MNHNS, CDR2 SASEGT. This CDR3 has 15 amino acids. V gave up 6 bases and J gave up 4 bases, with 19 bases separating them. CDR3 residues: CASSSKVRTFYEQYF. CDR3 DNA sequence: TGTGCCAGCAGCTCTAAGGTGAGGACGTTTTACGAGCAGTACTTC.

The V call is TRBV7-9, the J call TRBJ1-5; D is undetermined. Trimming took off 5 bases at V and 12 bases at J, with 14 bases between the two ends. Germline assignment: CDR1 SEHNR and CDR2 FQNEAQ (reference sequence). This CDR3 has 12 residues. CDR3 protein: CASSPLTSSQHF. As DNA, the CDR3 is TGTGCCAGCAGCCCCCTGACCTCGAGCCAGCATTTT. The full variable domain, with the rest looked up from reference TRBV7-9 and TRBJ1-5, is DTGVSQNPRHKITKRGQNVTFRCDPISEHNRLYWYRQTLGQGPEFLTYFQNEAQLEKSRLLSDRFSAERPKGSFSTLEIQRTEQGDSAMYLCASSPLTSSQHFGDGTRLSIL.

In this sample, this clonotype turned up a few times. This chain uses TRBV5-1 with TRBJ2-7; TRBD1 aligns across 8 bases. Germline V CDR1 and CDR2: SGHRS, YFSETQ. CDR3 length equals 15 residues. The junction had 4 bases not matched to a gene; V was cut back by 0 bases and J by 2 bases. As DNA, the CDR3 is TGCGCCAGCAGCTTGGGACAGGGGCCAGCCTACGAGCAGTACTTC. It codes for CASSLGQGPAYEQYF.

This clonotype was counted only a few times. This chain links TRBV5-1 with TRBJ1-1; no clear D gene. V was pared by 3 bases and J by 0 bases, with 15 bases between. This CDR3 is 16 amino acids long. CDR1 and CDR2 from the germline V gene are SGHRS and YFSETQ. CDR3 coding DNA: TGCGCCAGCAGCTACCGCTTAACAGAGATGAACACTGAAGCTTTCTTT. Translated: CASSYRLTEMNTEAFF. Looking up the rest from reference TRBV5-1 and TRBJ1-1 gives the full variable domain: KAGVTQTPRYLIKTRGQQVTLSCSPISGHRSVSWYQQTPGQGLQFLFEYFSETQRNKGNFPGRFSGRQFSNSRSEMNVSTLELGDSALYLCASSYRLTEMNTEAFFGQGTRLTVV.

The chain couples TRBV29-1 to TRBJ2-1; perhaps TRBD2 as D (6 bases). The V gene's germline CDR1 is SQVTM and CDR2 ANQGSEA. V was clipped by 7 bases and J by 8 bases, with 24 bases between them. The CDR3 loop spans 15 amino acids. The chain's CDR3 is CSGTLPREVLDEQFF. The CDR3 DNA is TGCAGCGGAACCCTCCCCAGGGAGGTGCTTGATGAGCAGTTCTTC.